These T cell receptor beta chains were read from a single sample in a study of beta chain features in type 1 diabetes. Sequencing used immunoSEQ multiplex PCR; TCRdb keeps in-frame clones, though not all of them. The sample lists 400,000 to 500,000 clones; approximately 14% were seen once. The sample taken for sequencing was naive CD4+ T cells from blood. The receptors originated from a man between 25 and 39 years old in good health. Both conserved end residues are part of each CDR3. The order of the fields is V gene, clone size, J gene, D gene, CDR3 DNA, CDR3 protein. The D gene is left open where the match is weak. Some rows have no size entry. The others give once, few or many, or a class for an expanded clone.

TRBV4-1	few	TRBJ2-5	NA	TGCGCCAGCAGCCAAGGTTGGGCGAAACAAGAGACCCAGTACTTC	CASSQGWAKQETQYF
TRBV30	NA	TRBJ1-1	NA	TGTGCCTGGAGAGGTAAGACTGAAGCTTTCTTT	CAWRGKTEAFF
TRBV5-4	NA	TRBJ2-5	TRBD1	TGTGCCAGCAGCGTAGTCACAGGGGTTGACGAGACCCAGTACTTC	CASSVVTGVDETQYF
TRBV9	few	TRBJ2-7	TRBD1	TGTGCCAGCAGCCTGGGACAGGGGCCCGTCTACGAGCAGTACTTC	CASSLGQGPVYEQYF
TRBV9	NA	TRBJ2-2	TRBD2	TGTGCCAGCAAACCCGGGACTAGCGGGAGTCACACCGGGGAGCTGTTTTTT	CASKPGTSGSHTGELFF
TRBV6-6	few	TRBJ2-1	TRBD2	TGTGCCAGCAGTCGGACTAGCGGGCCTGGTCACAATGAGCAGTTCTTC	CASSRTSGPGHNEQFF
TRBV5-1	NA	TRBJ1-2	NA	TGCGCCAGCAGCTTCGGATCTGCAGGCCGAGGAGAGGGTAACTATGGCTACACCTTC	CASSFGSAGRGEGNYGYTF
TRBV29-1	few	TRBJ2-3	NA	TGCAGCGTTGGGCAGGGGAGCACAGATACGCAGTATTTT	CSVGQGSTDTQYF
TRBV7-2	few	TRBJ2-1	NA	TGTGCCAGCAGTACCCCCTCCTCGGGCCCCTCAAGCTCCTACAATGAGCAGTTCTTC	CASSTPSSGPSSSYNEQFF
TRBV6-4	few	TRBJ2-1	TRBD2	TGTGCCAGCAGTAAGACTAGCGGGGGCTACAATGAGCAGTTCTTC	CASSKTSGGYNEQFF
TRBV30	NA	TRBJ2-3	NA	TGTGCCTGGAGTGTTAAGGGCGCAGATACGCAGTATTTT	CAWSVKGADTQYF